Listed here is a single T cell receptor (beta chain). The antigen is not known. These data originate in a study of T cell responses to AZD1222 COVID-19 vaccine. CDR3 size: 14 residues. The germline V gene has CDR1 SEHNR and CDR2 FQNEAQ (reference sequence). V lost 5 bases and J lost 7; bases outside the gene matches: 5. Assay: immunoSEQ multiplex PCR; the TCRdb copy retains only in-frame clones and omits some. The sample has about 150,000 clones, around 87% seen once. Overall study findings and caveats: Along spike, vaccine-associated CD4 TCRs were found throughout, with dominance at 160-218 and 743-854.

The chain links TRBV7-9 to TRBJ1-3, with TRBD1 matching over 10 bases. The sequencing used peripheral blood, collected 28 days after the second AZD1222 dose. The source of this sequence is an adult who received the AZD1222 COVID-19 vaccine. CDR3: CASSGDRGWNTIYF. The CDR3 DNA reads as TGTGCCAGCAGCGGGGACAGGGGATGGAACACCATATATTTT.